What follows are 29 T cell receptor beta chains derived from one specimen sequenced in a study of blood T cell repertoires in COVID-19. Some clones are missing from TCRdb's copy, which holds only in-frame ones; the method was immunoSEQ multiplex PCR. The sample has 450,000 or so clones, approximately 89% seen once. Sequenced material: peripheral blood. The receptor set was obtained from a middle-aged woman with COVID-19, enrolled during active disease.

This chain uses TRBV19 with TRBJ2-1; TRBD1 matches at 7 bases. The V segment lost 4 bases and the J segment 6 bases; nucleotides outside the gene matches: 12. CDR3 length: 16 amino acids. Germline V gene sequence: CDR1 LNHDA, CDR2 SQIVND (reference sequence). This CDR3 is CASSRRQGTAINEQFF. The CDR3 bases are TGTGCCAGTAGTAGGCGACAGGGAACGGCAATCAATGAGCAGTTCTTC.

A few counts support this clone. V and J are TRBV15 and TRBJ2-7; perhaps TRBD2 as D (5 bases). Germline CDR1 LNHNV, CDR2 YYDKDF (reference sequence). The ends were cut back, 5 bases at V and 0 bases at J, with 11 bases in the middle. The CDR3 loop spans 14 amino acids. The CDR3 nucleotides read TGTGCCACCAGCCAGGACTTGAGCTCCTACGAGCAGTACTTC. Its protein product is CATSQDLSSYEQYF.

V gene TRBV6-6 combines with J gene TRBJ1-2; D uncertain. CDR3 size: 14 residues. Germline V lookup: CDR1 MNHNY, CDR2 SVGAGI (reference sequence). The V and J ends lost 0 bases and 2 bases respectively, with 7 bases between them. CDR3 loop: CASSYSSVNYGYTF. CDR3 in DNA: TGTGCCAGCAGTTACTCGTCAGTGAACTATGGCTACACCTTC.

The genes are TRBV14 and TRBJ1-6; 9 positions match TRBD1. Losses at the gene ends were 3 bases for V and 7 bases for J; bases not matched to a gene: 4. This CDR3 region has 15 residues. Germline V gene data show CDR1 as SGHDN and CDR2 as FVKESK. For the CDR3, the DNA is TGTGCCAGCAGCCAGCCTACAGGGGGCAATTCACCCCTCCACTTT. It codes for CASSQPTGGNSPLHF.

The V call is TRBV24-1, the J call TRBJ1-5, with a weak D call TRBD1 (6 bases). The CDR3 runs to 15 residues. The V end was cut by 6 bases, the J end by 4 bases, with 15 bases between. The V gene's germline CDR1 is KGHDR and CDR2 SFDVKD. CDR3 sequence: CATSSLDRQNQPQHF. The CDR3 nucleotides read TGTGCCACCAGTTCCTTGGACAGACAAAATCAGCCCCAGCATTTT.

For the CDR3, the DNA is TGTGCCAGCAGCCAGCACGGCCCGACAGCCTCTGGAAACACCATATATTTT. This codes for CASSQHGPTASGNTIYF. The chain couples TRBV3-1 (or the pseudogene TRBV3-2) to TRBJ1-3, with D possibly matching TRBD1 (5 bases). V lost 3 bases and J lost 0, with 15 bases in between. Germline assignment: CDR1 LGHDT and CDR2 YNNKEL (reference sequence). The CDR3 spans 17 residues.

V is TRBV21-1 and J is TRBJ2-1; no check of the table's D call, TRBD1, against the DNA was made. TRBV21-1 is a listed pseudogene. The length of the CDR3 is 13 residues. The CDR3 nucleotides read TGTGCCAGGCCGGGACAGGGGGCTCATGGGCAGTTCTTC. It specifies CARPGQGAHGQFF.

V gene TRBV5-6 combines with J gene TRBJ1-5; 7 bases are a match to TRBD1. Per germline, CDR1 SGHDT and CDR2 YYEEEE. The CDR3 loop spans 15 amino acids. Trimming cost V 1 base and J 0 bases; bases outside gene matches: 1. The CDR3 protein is CASSLRQGSNQPQHF. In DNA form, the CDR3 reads TGTGCCAGCAGCTTGAGACAGGGTAGCAATCAGCCCCAGCATTTT. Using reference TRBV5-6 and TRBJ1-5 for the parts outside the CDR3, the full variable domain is DAGVTQSPTHLIKTRGQQVTLRCSPKSGHDTVSWYQQALGQGPQFIFQYYEEEERQRGNFPDRFSGHQFPNYSSELNVNALLLGDSALYLCASSLRQGSNQPQHFGDGTRLSIL.

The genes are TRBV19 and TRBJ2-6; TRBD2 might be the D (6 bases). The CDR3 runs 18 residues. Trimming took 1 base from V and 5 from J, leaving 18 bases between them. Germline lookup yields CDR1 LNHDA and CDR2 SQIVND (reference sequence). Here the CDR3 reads CASSIGGTGVTRANVLTF. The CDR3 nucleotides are TGTGCCAGTAGTATAGGGGGGACGGGGGTCACCAGGGCCAACGTCCTGACTTTC.

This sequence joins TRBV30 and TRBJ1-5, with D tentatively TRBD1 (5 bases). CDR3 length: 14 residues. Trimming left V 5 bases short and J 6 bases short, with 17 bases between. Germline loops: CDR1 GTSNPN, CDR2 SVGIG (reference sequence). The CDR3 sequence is CAWAPRGVGQPQHF. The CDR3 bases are TGTGCCTGGGCCCCTCGGGGGGTGGGTCAGCCCCAGCATTTT.

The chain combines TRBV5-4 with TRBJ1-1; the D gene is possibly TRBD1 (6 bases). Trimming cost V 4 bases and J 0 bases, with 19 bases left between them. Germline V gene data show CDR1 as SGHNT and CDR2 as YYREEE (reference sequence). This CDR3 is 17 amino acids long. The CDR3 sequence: CASSPDPGADMNTEAFF. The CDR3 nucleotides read TGTGCCAGCAGCCCCGACCCAGGGGCAGACATGAACACTGAAGCTTTCTTT.

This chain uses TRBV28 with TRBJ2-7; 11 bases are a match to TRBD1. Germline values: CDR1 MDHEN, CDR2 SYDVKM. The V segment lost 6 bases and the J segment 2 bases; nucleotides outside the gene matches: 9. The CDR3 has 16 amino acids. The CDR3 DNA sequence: TGTGCCAGCAGGCCTCCCCCGGGACAGGGGGCCTACGAGCAGTACTTC. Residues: CASRPPPGQGAYEQYF.

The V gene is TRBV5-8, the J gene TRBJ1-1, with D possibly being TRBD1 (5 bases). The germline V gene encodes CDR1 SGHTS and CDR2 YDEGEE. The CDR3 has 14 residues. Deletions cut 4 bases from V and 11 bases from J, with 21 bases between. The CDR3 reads CASSTRRGAGDAFF. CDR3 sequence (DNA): TGTGCCAGCAGCACGCGGAGGGGAGCGGGAGACGCTTTCTTT.

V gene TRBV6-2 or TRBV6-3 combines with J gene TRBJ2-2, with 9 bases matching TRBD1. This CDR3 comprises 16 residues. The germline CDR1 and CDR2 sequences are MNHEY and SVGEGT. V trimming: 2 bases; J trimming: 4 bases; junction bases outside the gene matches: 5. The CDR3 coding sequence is TGTGCCAGCAGTTACACGGGACAGGGCATCACCGGGGAGCTGTTTTTT. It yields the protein CASSYTGQGITGELFF.

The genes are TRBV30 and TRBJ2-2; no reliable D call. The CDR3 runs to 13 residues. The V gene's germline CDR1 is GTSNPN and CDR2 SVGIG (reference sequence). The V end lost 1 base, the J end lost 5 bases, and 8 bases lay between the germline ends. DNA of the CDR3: TGTGCCTGGAGTGACGGGTTTACCGGGGAGCTGTTTTTT. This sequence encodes CAWSDGFTGELFF. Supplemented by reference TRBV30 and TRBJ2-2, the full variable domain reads SQTIHQWPATLVQPVGSPLSLECTVEGTSNPNLYWYRQAAGRGLQLLFYSVGIGQISSEVPQNLSASRPQDRQFILSSKKLLLSDSGFYLCAWSDGFTGELFFGEGSRLTVL.

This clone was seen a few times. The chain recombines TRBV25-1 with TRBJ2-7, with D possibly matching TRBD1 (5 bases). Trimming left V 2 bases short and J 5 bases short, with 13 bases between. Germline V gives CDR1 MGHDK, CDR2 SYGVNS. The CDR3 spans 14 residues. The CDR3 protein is CASSEEKGYNEQYF. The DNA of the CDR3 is TGTGCCAGCAGTGAAGAAAAGGGGTACAACGAGCAGTACTTC.

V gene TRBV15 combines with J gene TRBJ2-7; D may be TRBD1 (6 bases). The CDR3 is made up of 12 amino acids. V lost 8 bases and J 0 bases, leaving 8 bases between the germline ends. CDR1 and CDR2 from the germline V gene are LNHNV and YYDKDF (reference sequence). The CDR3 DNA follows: TGTGCCACCGGGGGCGACTCCTACGAGCAGTACTTC. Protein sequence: CATGGDSYEQYF.

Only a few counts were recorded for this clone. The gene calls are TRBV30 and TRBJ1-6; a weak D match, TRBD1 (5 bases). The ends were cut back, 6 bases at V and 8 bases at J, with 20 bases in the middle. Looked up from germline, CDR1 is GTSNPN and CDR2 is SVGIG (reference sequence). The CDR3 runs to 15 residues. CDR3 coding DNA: TGTGCCTGTATACCTTTGAAAGGGGCGGATTCACCCCTCCACTTT. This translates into CACIPLKGADSPLHF.

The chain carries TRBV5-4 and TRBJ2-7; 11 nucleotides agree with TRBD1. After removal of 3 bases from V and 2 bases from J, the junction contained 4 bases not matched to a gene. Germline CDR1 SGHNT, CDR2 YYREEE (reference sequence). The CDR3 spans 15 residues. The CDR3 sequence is CASSWDRGSPYEQYF. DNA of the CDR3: TGTGCCAGCAGCTGGGACAGGGGGTCCCCCTACGAGCAGTACTTC.

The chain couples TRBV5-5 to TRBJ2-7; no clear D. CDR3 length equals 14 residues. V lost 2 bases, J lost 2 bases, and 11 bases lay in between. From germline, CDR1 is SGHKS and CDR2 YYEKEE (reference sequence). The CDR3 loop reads CASSFPTPTYEQYF. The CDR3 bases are TGTGCCAGCAGCTTCCCGACTCCGACCTACGAGCAGTACTTC.

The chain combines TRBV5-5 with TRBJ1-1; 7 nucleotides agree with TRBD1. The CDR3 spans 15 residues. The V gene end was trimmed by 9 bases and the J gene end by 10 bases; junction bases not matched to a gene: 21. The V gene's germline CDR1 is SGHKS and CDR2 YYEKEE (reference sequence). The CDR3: CATKTAEGALYGAFF. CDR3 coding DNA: TGTGCCACCAAGACGGCAGAGGGGGCCCTATATGGAGCTTTCTTT.

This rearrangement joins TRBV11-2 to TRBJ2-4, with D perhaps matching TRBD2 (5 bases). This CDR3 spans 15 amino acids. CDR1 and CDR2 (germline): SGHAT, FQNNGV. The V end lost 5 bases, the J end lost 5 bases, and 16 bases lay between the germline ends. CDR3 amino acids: CASSPRGSPENIQYF. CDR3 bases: TGTGCCAGCAGCCCGAGAGGGTCGCCCGAAAACATTCAGTACTTC.

The CDR3 is CASSQRGTYEQYF. The CDR3 DNA follows: TGTGCCAGCAGCCAAAGAGGGACCTACGAGCAGTACTTC. This sequence joins TRBV3-1 (or the pseudogene TRBV3-2) and TRBJ2-7, with D possibly being TRBD2 (5 bases). The CDR3 is 13 amino acids. V was shortened by 2 bases and J by 2 bases, with 7 bases between the two germline ends. Germline V lookup: CDR1 LGHDT, CDR2 YNNKEL (reference sequence).

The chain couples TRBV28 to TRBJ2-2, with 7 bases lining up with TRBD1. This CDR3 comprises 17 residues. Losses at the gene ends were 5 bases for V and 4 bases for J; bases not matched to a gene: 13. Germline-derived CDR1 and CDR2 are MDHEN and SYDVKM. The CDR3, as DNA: TGTGCCAGCAGTCCGACAACAGGGGTCTATGGCACCGGGGAGCTGTTTTTT. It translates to CASSPTTGVYGTGELFF.

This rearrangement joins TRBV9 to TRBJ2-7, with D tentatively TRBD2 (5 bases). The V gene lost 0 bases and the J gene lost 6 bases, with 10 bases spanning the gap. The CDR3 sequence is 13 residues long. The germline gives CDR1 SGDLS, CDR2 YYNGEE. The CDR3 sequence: CASSVEASSEQYF. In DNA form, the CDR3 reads TGTGCCAGCAGCGTAGAGGCTAGCAGCGAGCAGTACTTC.

The CDR3 DNA follows: TGTGCCAGCAGTCCTACGGGGACTGAAGCTTTCTTT. Translated: CASSPTGTEAFF. This sequence joins TRBV3-1 (or the pseudogene TRBV3-2) and TRBJ1-1; D is unresolved. The germline CDR1 and CDR2 sequences are LGHDT and YNNKEL (reference sequence). V lost 6 bases and J lost 5, with 10 bases in between. The CDR3 consists of 12 residues.

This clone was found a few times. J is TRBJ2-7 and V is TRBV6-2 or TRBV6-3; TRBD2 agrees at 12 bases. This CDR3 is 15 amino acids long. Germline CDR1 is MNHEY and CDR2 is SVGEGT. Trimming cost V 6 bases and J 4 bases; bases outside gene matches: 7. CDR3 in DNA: TGTGCCAGCAGCTCCAGACTAGCGGGAGAGTACGAGCAGTACTTC. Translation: CASSSRLAGEYEQYF.

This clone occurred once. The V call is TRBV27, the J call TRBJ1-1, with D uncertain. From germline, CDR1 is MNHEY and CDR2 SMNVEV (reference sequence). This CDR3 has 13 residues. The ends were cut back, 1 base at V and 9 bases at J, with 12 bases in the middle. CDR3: CASSLFLHDKAFF. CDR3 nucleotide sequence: TGTGCCAGCAGTTTATTCCTCCATGACAAAGCTTTCTTT.

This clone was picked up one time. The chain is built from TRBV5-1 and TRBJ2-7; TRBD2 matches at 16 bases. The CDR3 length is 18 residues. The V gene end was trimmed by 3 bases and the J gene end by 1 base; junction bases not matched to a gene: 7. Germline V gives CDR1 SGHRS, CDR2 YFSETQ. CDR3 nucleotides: TGCGCCAGCAGCTCGGGACTAGCGGGAGGGCCTCTGTCCTACGAGCAGTACTTC. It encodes CASSSGLAGGPLSYEQYF.